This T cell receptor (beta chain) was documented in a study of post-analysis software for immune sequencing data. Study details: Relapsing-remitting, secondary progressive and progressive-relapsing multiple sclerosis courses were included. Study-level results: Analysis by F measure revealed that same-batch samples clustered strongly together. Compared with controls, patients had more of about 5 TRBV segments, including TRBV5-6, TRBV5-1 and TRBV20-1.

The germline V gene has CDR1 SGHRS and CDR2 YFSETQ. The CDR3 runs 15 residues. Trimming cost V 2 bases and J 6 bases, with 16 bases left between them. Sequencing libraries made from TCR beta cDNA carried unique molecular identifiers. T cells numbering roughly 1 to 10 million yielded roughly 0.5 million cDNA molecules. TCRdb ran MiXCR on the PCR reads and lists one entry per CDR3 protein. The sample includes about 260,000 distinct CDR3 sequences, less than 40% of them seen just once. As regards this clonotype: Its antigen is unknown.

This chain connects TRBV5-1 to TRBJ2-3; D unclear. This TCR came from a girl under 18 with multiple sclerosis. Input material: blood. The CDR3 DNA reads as TGCGCCAGCAGCTTAAGGGATGTTACGCTGGATACGCAGTATTTT. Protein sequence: CASSLRDVTLDTQYF.